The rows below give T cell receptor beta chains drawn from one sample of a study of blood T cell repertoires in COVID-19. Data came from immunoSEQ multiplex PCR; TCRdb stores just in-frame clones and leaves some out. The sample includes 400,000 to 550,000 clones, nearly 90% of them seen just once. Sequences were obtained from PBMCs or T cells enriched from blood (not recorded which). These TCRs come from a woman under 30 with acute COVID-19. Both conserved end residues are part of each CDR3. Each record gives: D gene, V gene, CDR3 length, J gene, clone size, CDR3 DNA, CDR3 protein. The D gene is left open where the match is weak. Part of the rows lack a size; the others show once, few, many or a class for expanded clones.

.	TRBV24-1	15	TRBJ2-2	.	TGTGCCACCAGTGATAACAGGGTTGACACCGGGGAGCTGTTTTTT	CATSDNRVDTGELFF
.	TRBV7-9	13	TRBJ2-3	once	TGTGCCAGCAGCTTAGGTTTCGGGAATACGCAGTATTTT	CASSLGFGNTQYF
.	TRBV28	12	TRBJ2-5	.	TGTGCCAGCTATTCGAGGCCAGAGACCCAGTACTTC	CASYSRPETQYF
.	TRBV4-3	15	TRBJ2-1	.	TGCGCCAGCAGCCAAGATGGGAACTGGGGTAGGGGGCAGTTCTTC	CASSQDGNWGRGQFF
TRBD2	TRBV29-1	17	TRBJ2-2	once	TGCAGCGTTGAAGGGGGATTTAGCGGGAGAGGGACCGGGGAGCTGTTTTTT	CSVEGGFSGRGTGELFF
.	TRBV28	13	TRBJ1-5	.	TGTGCCAGCAGTTTGGGGCTCTATTGGCCCCAGCATTTT	CASSLGLYWPQHF
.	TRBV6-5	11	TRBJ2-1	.	TGTGCCAGCAGTTATAGCGATGAGCAGTTCTTC	CASSYSDEQFF
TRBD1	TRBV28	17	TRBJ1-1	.	TGTGCCAGCCCGGGGGTGCAGGGGGACGCCCTGAACACTGAAGCTTTCTTT	CASPGVQGDALNTEAFF
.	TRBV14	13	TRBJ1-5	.	TGTGCCAGCAGCACAGGACACGCCCAGCCCCAGCATTTT	CASSTGHAQPQHF
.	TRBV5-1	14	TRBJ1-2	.	TGCGCCAGCAGCCGCGGACAGCCTAACTATGGCTACACCTTC	CASSRGQPNYGYTF
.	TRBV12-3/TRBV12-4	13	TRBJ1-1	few	TGTGCCAGCAGTTTATTAAAGGACTTTCAAGCTTTCTTT	CASSLLKDFQAFF
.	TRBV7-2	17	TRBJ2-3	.	TGTGCCAGCAGCTCCGAGTATTGGCAGGGGTTTTCAGATACGCAGTATTTT	CASSSEYWQGFSDTQYF
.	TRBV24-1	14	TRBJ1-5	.	TGTGCCACCGGCCACAGGAGTAACAATCAGCCCCAGCATTTT	CATGHRSNNQPQHF
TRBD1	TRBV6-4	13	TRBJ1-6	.	TGTGCCAGCAGACCAAACAGGGGGTCACCCCTCCACTTT	CASRPNRGSPLHF
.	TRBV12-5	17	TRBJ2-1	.	TGTGCTAGTGGTTTGACCCGAAGACTAAACTCCTACAATGAGCAGTTCTTC	CASGLTRRLNSYNEQFF
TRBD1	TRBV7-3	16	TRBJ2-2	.	TGTGCCAGCAGCTTATGGTCAGGGGGAGTCACCGGGGAGCTGTTTTTT	CASSLWSGGVTGELFF
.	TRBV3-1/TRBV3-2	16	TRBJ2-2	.	TGTGCCAGCAGCCAAGCGAAGAGGGCGGGCGGCGGGGAGCTGTTTTTT	CASSQAKRAGGGELFF
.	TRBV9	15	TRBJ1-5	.	TGTGCCAGCAGCGTAGGCGGCAGCCCCAATCAGCCCCAGCATTTT	CASSVGGSPNQPQHF
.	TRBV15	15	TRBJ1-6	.	TGTGCCACCAGCAGAGCCGGGACAACTAATTCACCCCTCCACTTT	CATSRAGTTNSPLHF
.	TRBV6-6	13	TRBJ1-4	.	TGTGCCAGCCAGGGCCTTCGTAATGAAAAACTGTTTTTT	CASQGLRNEKLFF
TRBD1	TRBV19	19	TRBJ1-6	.	TGTGCCAGTAGTATAGAGGCAGGATTCGGGACAGCCTATAATTCACCCCTCCACTTT	CASSIEAGFGTAYNSPLHF
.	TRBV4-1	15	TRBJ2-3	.	TGCGCCAGCAGCCAACCCGCGAGTAGCACAGATACGCAGTATTTT	CASSQPASSTDTQYF
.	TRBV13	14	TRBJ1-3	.	TGTGCCAGCAGCTTAGGCCTAGGTGGAAACACCATATATTTT	CASSLGLGGNTIYF
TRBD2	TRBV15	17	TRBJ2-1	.	TGTGCCACCAGCACGGGACTAGCGGGGACTCCCTACAATGAGCAGTTCTTC	CATSTGLAGTPYNEQFF
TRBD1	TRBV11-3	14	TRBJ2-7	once	TGTGCCAGCAGCCGGACAGGGGGGATCTACGAGCAGTACTTC	CASSRTGGIYEQYF
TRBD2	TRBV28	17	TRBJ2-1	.	TGTGCCAGCAGTTTGGCAATCCTAGCGGAGCCCCGGGATGAGCAGTTCTTC	CASSLAILAEPRDEQFF
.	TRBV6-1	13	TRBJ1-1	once	TGTGCCAGCAGTGAACAGGGAAACACTGAAGCTTTCTTT	CASSEQGNTEAFF
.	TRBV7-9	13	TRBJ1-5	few	TGTGCCAGCAGCTACGGCGGGAATCAGCCCCAGCATTTT	CASSYGGNQPQHF
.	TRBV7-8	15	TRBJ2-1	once	TGTGCCAGCAGCTTCGACATCCCCTCCTACAATGAGCAGTTCTTC	CASSFDIPSYNEQFF
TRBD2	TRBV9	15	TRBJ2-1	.	TGTGCCAGCAGCGCAGCGGGAGAGCTCTACAATGAGCAGTTCTTC	CASSAAGELYNEQFF
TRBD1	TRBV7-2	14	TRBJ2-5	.	TGTGCCAGCAGCTTAGCAGGGGGCCGTGAGACCCAGTACTTC	CASSLAGGRETQYF
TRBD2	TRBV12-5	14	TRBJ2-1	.	TGTGCTAGTGCCCGGGGGGTATCCTACAATGAGCAGTTCTTC	CASARGVSYNEQFF
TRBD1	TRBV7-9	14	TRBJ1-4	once	TGTGCCAGCAGCTTAGGGACAGGGACGGAAAAACTGTTTTTT	CASSLGTGTEKLFF
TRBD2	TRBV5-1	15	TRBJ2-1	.	TGCGCCAGCAGCATAGCGGGAGGCACATACAATGAGCAGTTCTTC	CASSIAGGTYNEQFF
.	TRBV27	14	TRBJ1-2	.	TGTGCCAGCACCTTGGGAGGGCGTCCTAATGGCTACACCTTC	CASTLGGRPNGYTF
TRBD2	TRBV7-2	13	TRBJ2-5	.	TGTGCCAGCTCGAGGAGGGAGGGGGAGACCCAGTACTTC	CASSRREGETQYF
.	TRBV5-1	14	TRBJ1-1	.	TGCGCCAGCAGCTTGGAGGGGAGGGACACTGAAGCTTTCTTT	CASSLEGRDTEAFF
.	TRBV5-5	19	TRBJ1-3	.	TGTGCCAGCAGCTTGAGGTCTCCGGGGGGGCTTTACTCTGGAAACACCATATATTTT	CASSLRSPGGLYSGNTIYF
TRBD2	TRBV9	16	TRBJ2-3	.	TGTGCCAGCAGCCCTGGGACTAGCGGGAGGACAGATACGCAGTATTTT	CASSPGTSGRTDTQYF
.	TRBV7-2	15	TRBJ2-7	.	TGTGCCAGCAGCCTGAGATGGGACTTAACCTACGAGCAGTACTTC	CASSLRWDLTYEQYF
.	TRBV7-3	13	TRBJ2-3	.	TGTGCCAGCAGCTTAACCCAGTCGGATACGCAGTATTTT	CASSLTQSDTQYF
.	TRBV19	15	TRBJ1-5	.	TGTGCCAGTAGTATAGATCTTATAGGCGCGGGAGCCCAGCATTTT	CASSIDLIGAGAQHF
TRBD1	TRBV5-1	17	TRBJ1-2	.	TGCGCCAGCAGCTTGGGTACAGGGGCCTTATCTAACTATGGCTACACCTTC	CASSLGTGALSNYGYTF
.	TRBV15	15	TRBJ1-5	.	TGTGCCACCAGCAGAGATGGGGGGGTTCTTCTGCCCCAGCATTTT	CATSRDGGVLLPQHF
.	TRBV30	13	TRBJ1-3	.	TGTGCCTGGATATTGGGGCCTGGAAACACCATATATTTT	CAWILGPGNTIYF
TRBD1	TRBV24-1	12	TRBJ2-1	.	TGTGCCACCAGTGATTTCAGGGGGCAGCAGTTCTTC	CATSDFRGQQFF
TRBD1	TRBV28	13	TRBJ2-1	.	TGTGCCAGCAATCAAGACAGGGTCAATGAGCAGTTCTTC	CASNQDRVNEQFF
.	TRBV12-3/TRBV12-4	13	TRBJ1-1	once	TGTGCCAGCAGTTCTAGTTTGAACACTGAAGCTTTCTTT	CASSSSLNTEAFF
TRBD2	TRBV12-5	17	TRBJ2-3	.	TGTGCTAGTGGTTTGGTACTTAGCGGGGGGTGGACAGATACGCAGTATTTT	CASGLVLSGGWTDTQYF
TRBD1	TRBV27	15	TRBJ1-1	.	TGTGCCAGCAGTTTACTGACAGGGCTTGCCACTGAAGCTTTCTTT	CASSLLTGLATEAFF
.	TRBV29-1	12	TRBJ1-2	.	TGCAGCGTTGAAAACAGGAACTATGGCTACACCTTC	CSVENRNYGYTF
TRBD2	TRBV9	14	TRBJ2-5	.	TGTGCCAGCAGCGCGGGGGGGACGCAAGAGACCCAGTACTTC	CASSAGGTQETQYF
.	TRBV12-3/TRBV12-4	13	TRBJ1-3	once	TGTGCCAGTATATTAGGGGCTGGAAACACCATATATTTT	CASILGAGNTIYF
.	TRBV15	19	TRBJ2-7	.	TGTGCCACCCCACGATTTGCTGCTGCCGGGACACCTCCGGTCTACGAGCAGTACTTC	CATPRFAAAGTPPVYEQYF
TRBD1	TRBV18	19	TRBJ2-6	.	TGTGCCAGCTCACACACTCCGGGACAGGGGGCCTCTGGGGCCAACGTCCTGACTTTC	CASSHTPGQGASGANVLTF
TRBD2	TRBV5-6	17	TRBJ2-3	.	TGTGCCAGCAGCAACTCCAGACTAGCGGGGAGCACAGATACGCAGTATTTT	CASSNSRLAGSTDTQYF